These T cell receptor beta chains were read from a single sample in a study of OX40 agonist ivuxolimab in advanced cancers. Sequencing was performed with immunoSEQ multiplex PCR; in TCRdb, only in-frame clones are kept and a portion is missing. The repertoire consists of under 80,000 clones, with approximately 91% occurring once and the leading ten covering 15% to 20%. The source was CD4+ or CD8+ T cells sorted from blood, collected in a trial of the OX40 agonist ivuxolimab. These receptors originate from an adult with an advanced solid tumor such as melanoma, head and neck, liver or kidney cancer. CDR3s include the opening cysteine and the closing phenylalanine or tryptophan. Fields, in order: D gene, V gene, clone size, J gene, CDR3 protein, CDR3 DNA. The D gene is left open where the match is weak. Clone size is shown for a subset of rows, as once, few, many or a class of expanded clone.

TRBD2	TRBV5-6	once	TRBJ2-1	CASSLWAGAAYNEQFF	TGTGCCAGCAGCTTGTGGGCGGGAGCGGCGTACAATGAGCAGTTCTTC
-	TRBV27	-	TRBJ2-7	CASSFGRAYEQYF	TGTGCCAGCAGTTTCGGCAGGGCATACGAGCAGTACTTC
-	TRBV2	-	TRBJ1-4	CASSEAGGLGEKLFF	TGTGCCAGCAGTGAAGCCGGGGGGTTGGGTGAAAAACTGTTTTTT
TRBD1	TRBV4-3	-	TRBJ2-7	CASSQDRVSFYEQYF	TGCGCCAGCAGCCAGGACAGGGTGTCGTTCTACGAGCAGTACTTC
TRBD1	TRBV4-2	-	TRBJ2-7	CASSQDRHVQGFSYEQYF	TGTGCCAGCAGCCAAGATCGGCACGTACAGGGGTTCTCCTACGAGCAGTACTTC
-	TRBV7-9	once	TRBJ2-1	CASSLVGTQEQFF	TGTGCCAGCAGCTTAGTGGGCACTCAAGAGCAGTTCTTC
TRBD2	TRBV28	-	TRBJ2-1	CASSLTGLAGEQFF	TGTGCCAGCAGTTTAACGGGACTAGCGGGAGAGCAGTTCTTC
-	TRBV27	few	TRBJ2-7	CASSFGGYEQYF	TGTGCCAGCAGTTTTGGAGGGTACGAGCAGTACTTC
-	TRBV28	-	TRBJ1-1	CASSLYAAEAFF	TGTGCCAGCAGTTTATACGCCGCAGAAGCTTTCTTT
TRBD1	TRBV7-9	-	TRBJ1-1	CASSPGWDRGNTEAFF	TGTGCCAGCAGTCCCGGGTGGGACAGGGGGAACACTGAAGCTTTCTTT
-	TRBV5-6	-	TRBJ2-3	CASSPLGTEGWDTQYF	TGTGCCAGCAGCCCGCTCGGGACGGAGGGGTGGGATACGCAGTATTTT
-	TRBV6-1	-	TRBJ2-7	CASSEAGIRAAYEQYF	TGTGCCAGCAGTGAAGCCGGGATCAGGGCCGCCTACGAGCAGTACTTC
TRBD1	TRBV7-8	-	TRBJ1-4	CASREQGSPNEKLFF	TGTGCCAGCAGGGAACAGGGGAGCCCTAATGAAAAACTGTTTTTT
TRBD1	TRBV23-1	medium-sized	TRBJ1-2	CASSQPPLDRDRNYGYTF	TGCGCCAGCAGTCAACCACCCTTGGACAGGGATAGAAACTATGGCTACACCTTC
-	TRBV6-5	once	TRBJ2-2	CASTDRNTGELFF	TGTGCCAGCACCGACAGAAACACCGGGGAGCTGTTTTTT
-	TRBV5-6	once	TRBJ2-2	CASSHSENTGELFF	TGTGCCAGCAGCCACAGTGAGAACACCGGGGAGCTGTTTTTT
-	TRBV6-6	-	TRBJ2-7	CASSYSSSEVYEQYF	TGTGCCAGCAGTTACTCGAGTAGCGAGGTCTACGAGCAGTACTTC
-	TRBV11-3	few	TRBJ2-1	CASSLGVDEQFF	TGTGCCAGCAGCTTAGGTGTAGATGAGCAGTTCTTC
-	TRBV4-3	-	TRBJ2-4	CASSQDRVAGPKNIQYF	TGCGCCAGCAGCCAAGACAGGGTCGCGGGTCCCAAAAACATTCAGTACTTC
-	TRBV15	-	TRBJ2-7	CATSRDGYEQYF	TGTGCCACCAGCAGAGACGGCTACGAGCAGTACTTC
TRBD1	TRBV6-5	-	TRBJ2-5	CASSLDRASQETQYF	TGTGCCAGCAGTCTCGACAGGGCCAGCCAAGAGACCCAGTACTTC
-	TRBV4-1	-	TRBJ2-7	CASSQVYQVYEQYF	TGCGCCAGCAGCCAAGTATACCAGGTCTACGAGCAGTACTTC
-	TRBV11-2	-	TRBJ2-7	CASSLRLSYEQYF	TGTGCCAGCAGCTTGCGGCTCTCCTACGAGCAGTACTTC
-	TRBV4-3	-	TRBJ2-3	CASSLGTSTSTDTQYF	TGCGCCAGCAGCCTAGGGACATCCACTAGCACAGATACGCAGTATTTT
-	TRBV2	-	TRBJ1-1	CASSEEFGLNTEAFF	TGTGCCAGCAGTGAAGAGTTCGGGTTGAACACTGAAGCTTTCTTT
TRBD2	TRBV4-3	-	TRBJ2-5	CASSHDPTSGRQETQYF	TGCGCCAGCAGCCATGATCCGACTAGCGGGAGGCAGGAGACCCAGTACTTC
TRBD1	TRBV4-2	-	TRBJ2-4	CASSLPDRSSIQYF	TGTGCCAGCAGCCTACCGGACAGGTCCTCCATTCAGTACTTC
TRBD2	TRBV19	-	TRBJ2-1	CASTPGWGGNEQFF	TGTGCCAGTACTCCGGGATGGGGGGGGAATGAGCAGTTCTTC
-	TRBV16	-	TRBJ2-3	CASSPASDTQYF	TGTGCCAGCAGTCCCGCCTCCGATACGCAGTATTTT
-	TRBV18	few	TRBJ1-4	CASSPPQGPNEKLFF	TGTGCCAGCTCACCACCGCAGGGGCCGAATGAAAAACTGTTTTTT
-	TRBV30	-	TRBJ2-1	CASTETYNEQFF	TGTGCCTCGACAGAGACCTACAATGAGCAGTTCTTC
TRBD2	TRBV13	-	TRBJ2-7	CASSFGTSTYEQYF	TGTGCCAGCAGCTTCGGGACTAGCACCTACGAGCAGTACTTC
-	TRBV7-3	-	TRBJ1-5	CASSALNQPQHF	TGTGCCAGCAGCGCCCTAAATCAGCCCCAGCATTTT
TRBD2	TRBV7-2	-	TRBJ2-3	CASSLEGGTDTQYF	TGTGCCAGCAGCTTAGAGGGAGGGACAGATACGCAGTATTTT
-	TRBV4-2	-	TRBJ2-1	CASSQTLANEQFF	TGTGCCAGCAGCCAGACCTTAGCGAATGAGCAGTTCTTC
-	TRBV10-2	once	TRBJ2-7	CASSESADSYEQYF	TGCGCCAGCAGTGAGTCGGCAGACTCCTACGAGCAGTACTTC
-	TRBV10-1	-	TRBJ2-1	CASSGLKGGSSYNEQFF	TGCGCCAGCAGCGGCCTTAAGGGGGGGAGCTCCTACAATGAGCAGTTCTTC
-	TRBV19	-	TRBJ2-7	CASSIGHTYEQYF	TGTGCCAGTAGTATAGGGCATACCTACGAGCAGTACTTC
TRBD2	TRBV5-1	-	TRBJ2-4	CASSLGASGNQYF	TGCGCCAGCAGCTTGGGGGCTAGCGGGAATCAGTACTTC
TRBD1	TRBV7-8	-	TRBJ2-5	CASSAGTEETQYF	TGTGCCAGCAGCGCTGGGACAGAAGAGACCCAGTACTTC
-	TRBV27	-	TRBJ2-7	CASSPLPGVPLIYEQYF	TGTGCCAGCAGTCCCCTCCCAGGGGTCCCCCTTATCTACGAGCAGTACTTC
TRBD1	TRBV6-4	-	TRBJ1-2	CASSDSGTGNGYTF	TGTGCCAGCAGTGACTCGGGGACAGGGAATGGCTACACCTTC